What follows are 10 T cell receptor beta chains derived from one specimen sequenced in a study of blood T cell repertoires in COVID-19. The protocol was immunoSEQ multiplex PCR, while the TCRdb copy is restricted to in-frame clones and leaves out a portion. The sample records about 400,000 clones, more than 70% being singletons. Sequencing was carried out using PBMCs or T cells enriched from blood (not recorded which). The receptors stem from a man aged 35-49 years in a cohort exposed to, infected with or recovered from COVID-19 (not recorded which).

The chain recombines TRBV27 with TRBJ2-6; D uncertain. V was clipped by 2 bases and J by 0 bases, with 5 bases between them. Germline CDR1 reads MNHEY; CDR2 reads SMNVEV (reference sequence). This CDR3 is built from 15 residues. CDR3 nucleotide sequence: TGTGCCAGCAGTTTACGGAGCTCTGGGGCCAACGTCCTGACTTTC. Translating it yields CASSLRSSGANVLTF.

This clone was detected once. The chain has TRBV29-1 and TRBJ2-1; unclear D gene. V was pared by 5 bases and J by 9 bases, with 20 bases between. This CDR3 is 14 amino acids long. From germline, CDR1 is SQVTM and CDR2 ANQGSEA. The CDR3: CSVRFQLLTGEQFF. The CDR3 DNA follows: TGCAGCGTTCGGTTTCAGCTCTTGACTGGTGAGCAGTTCTTC.

This chain connects TRBV19 to TRBJ1-5; the D is unclear. The CDR3 runs 14 residues. Per germline, CDR1 LNHDA and CDR2 SQIVND (reference sequence). Trimming left V 4 bases short and J 3 bases short, with 10 bases between. The CDR3: CASSTLGPNQPQHF. DNA for the CDR3: TGTGCCAGTAGTACCCTAGGTCCCAATCAGCCCCAGCATTTT.

V and J are TRBV25-1 and TRBJ1-2; TRBD1 matches at 8 bases. V was pared by 6 bases and J by 6 bases, with 12 bases of the junction left unmatched. CDR1 and CDR2 from the germline V gene are MGHDK and SYGVNS. The CDR3 consists of 15 residues. CDR3 coding DNA: TGTGCCAGCAGCCCCTACCGGACAGGGACGGATGGCTACACCTTC. Translated: CASSPYRTGTDGYTF.

The chain carries TRBV27 and TRBJ1-2; 8 bases fit TRBD1. The germline V gene encodes CDR1 MNHEY and CDR2 SMNVEV (reference sequence). CDR3 length: 15 amino acids. Germline trimming cut 3 bases from V and 2 bases from J; bases unmatched to any gene: 5. CDR3 sequence reads: CASSFAGGGNYGYTF. The CDR3, as DNA: TGTGCCAGCAGTTTTGCAGGGGGCGGAAACTATGGCTACACCTTC.

The chain carries TRBV6-5 and TRBJ2-1; the D gene is possibly TRBD1 (6 bases). The V end lost 5 bases, the J end lost 5 bases, and 10 bases lay between the germline ends. Germline V CDR1 and CDR2: MNHEY, SVGAGI. The CDR3 extends over 13 amino acids. The DNA of the CDR3 is TGTGCCAGCAGTCCCCGGACAGACAATGAGCAGTTCTTC. It is translated as CASSPRTDNEQFF.

The gene calls are TRBV6-4 and TRBJ1-2; D ambiguous. The CDR3 length is 15 residues. The germline gives CDR1 MRHNA, CDR2 SNTAGT. V lost 3 bases to trimming and J lost 2 bases, with 13 bases between them. The CDR3 DNA follows: TGTGCCAGCAGTGAACAATCGGGAGTAAACTATGGCTACACCTTC. Translating gives CASSEQSGVNYGYTF.

With respect to this clone: The same CDR3 arises from other DNA sequences in this sample as well. This rearrangement joins TRBV7-9 to TRBJ2-7; 7 nucleotides line up with TRBD2. V was pared by 1 base and J by 2 bases, with 2 bases of the junction left unmatched. CDR3 length equals 14 residues. Germline V gene data show CDR1 as SEHNR and CDR2 as FQNEAQ (reference sequence). The CDR3, as DNA: TGTGCCAGCAGCTTAGAGGGAGGGCCCTACGAGCAGTACTTC. Its translation is CASSLEGGPYEQYF.

This clone occurred many times. The chain has TRBV19 and TRBJ1-1, with TRBD1 matching over 8 bases. Germline assignment: CDR1 LNHDA and CDR2 SQIVND (reference sequence). J lost 0 bases, V lost 5 bases, and 8 bases had no gene match. The CDR3 is 16 residues long. The CDR3 sequence is CASSPETGAMNTEAFF. CDR3 nucleotide sequence: TGTGCCAGTAGTCCGGAGACAGGGGCGATGAACACTGAAGCTTTCTTT.

The chain recombines TRBV5-5 with TRBJ1-5; 8 nucleotides line up with TRBD1. After removal of 0 bases from V and 1 base from J, the junction contained 3 bases not matched to a gene. CDR3 length: 16 residues. Germline values: CDR1 SGHKS, CDR2 YYEKEE (reference sequence). The CDR3 sequence is CASSLGGQGSNQPQHF. For the CDR3, the DNA is TGTGCCAGCAGCTTGGGTGGACAGGGCAGCAATCAGCCCCAGCATTTT.